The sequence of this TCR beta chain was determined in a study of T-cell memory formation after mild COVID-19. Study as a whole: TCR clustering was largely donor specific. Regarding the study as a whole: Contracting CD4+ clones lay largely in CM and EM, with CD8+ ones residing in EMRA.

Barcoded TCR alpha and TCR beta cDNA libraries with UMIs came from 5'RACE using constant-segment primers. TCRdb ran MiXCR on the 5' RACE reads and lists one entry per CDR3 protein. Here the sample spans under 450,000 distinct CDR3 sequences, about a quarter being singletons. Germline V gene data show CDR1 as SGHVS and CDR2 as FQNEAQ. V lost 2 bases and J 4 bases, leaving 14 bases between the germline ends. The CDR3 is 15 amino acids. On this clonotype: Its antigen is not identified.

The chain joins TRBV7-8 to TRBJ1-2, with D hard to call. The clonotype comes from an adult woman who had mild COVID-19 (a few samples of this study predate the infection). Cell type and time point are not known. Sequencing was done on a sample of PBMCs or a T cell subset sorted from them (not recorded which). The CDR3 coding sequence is TGTGCCAGCAGCTTACAGGCGCTCCCTCTCTATGGCTACACCTTC. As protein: CASSLQALPLYGYTF.